This paragraph reports one T cell receptor beta chain. Antigen: not known. The CDR3 is 15 residues long. J was trimmed by 9 bases and V by 2 bases; bases with no gene match: 10. Germline loops: CDR1 MDHEN, CDR2 SYDVKM. This record comes from a study of cytomegalovirus exposure and HLA in healthy donors. Overall study: An early data release held around 80 million unique TCRs from HLA-typed donors. Study results and limitations: One variant, a missense change in DCLRE1C, was linked in a later analysis to TCR beta V- and J-gene trimming. Upon later analysis, TCR association rates were observed to vary by HLA locus, being highest for DRB1 and lowest for HLA-C.

It was with 60 Vbeta and 13 Jbeta primers that the PCR ran. Data came from immunoSEQ multiplex PCR; TCRdb stores just in-frame clones and leaves some out. The sample holds approximately 40,000 clones. The chain uses TRBV28 and TRBJ1-5; 7 bases match TRBD1. This sequence originates from a human donor in good health. Material for sequencing was PBMCs. CDR3: CASSLGTQGGRPQHF. The CDR3 coding sequence is TGTGCCAGCAGTTTAGGGACCCAGGGGGGTAGGCCCCAGCATTTT. Using reference TRBV28 and TRBJ1-5 for the parts outside the CDR3, the full variable domain is DVKVTQSSRYLVKRTGEKVFLECVQDMDHENMFWYRQDPGLGLRLIYFSYDVKMKEKGDIPEGYSVSREKKERFSLILESASTNQTSMYLCASSLGTQGGRPQHFGDGTRLSIL.